This TCR beta chain was identified in a study of blood T cell repertoires in COVID-19. Method: immunoSEQ multiplex PCR; TCRdb's copy keeps in-frame clones and lacks some. The sample carries about 280,000 clones, roughly 90% recorded once. The CDR3 is made up of 18 amino acids. The sequence was obtained from a man between 18 and 29 years old with active or convalescent COVID-19. This chain joins TRBV12-2 and TRBJ2-7; the table calls TRBD2, which could not be checked here. TRBV12-2 is termed a pseudogene. Input material: peripheral blood. As DNA, the CDR3 is TGTGCAAGTCGCTTAGCGCGGATTAGCGGGGGTCAGACCTACGAGCAGTACTTC. Its protein product is CASRLARISGGQTYEQYF.